The 11 T cell receptor beta chains below were found in one sample sequenced in a study of post-analysis software for immune sequencing data. No cognate antigen is known for these TCRs. The authors incorporated unique molecular identifiers into the TCR beta cDNA libraries. TCRdb re-analysed the PCR reads in MiXCR, keeping a single row per CDR3 protein. The top ten clones hold 0.56% of a sample with hundreds of thousands of distinct CDR3 sequences, about 27% of them seen once. Points from the study as a whole: Patients showed TRBV5-6, TRBV5-1 and TRBV20-1 among roughly 5 TRBV segments more frequent than in controls.

Material for sequencing was blood. Every receptor here comes from a girl under 18 with multiple sclerosis.

This clonotype was detected only once. The V call is TRBV5-1, the J call TRBJ2-1, with 7 bases that match TRBD1. CDR3 size: 13 residues. V lost 4 bases, J lost 5 bases, and 3 bases stayed unmatched. CDR1 and CDR2 (germline): SGHRS, YFSETQ. The CDR3 DNA reads TGCGCCAGCAGCAGGGGACAGAACAATGAGCAGTTCTTC. It translates to CASSRGQNNEQFF.

A few counts support this clonotype. V gene TRBV7-2 combines with J gene TRBJ2-4; perhaps TRBD1 as D (5 bases). Germline V CDR1 and CDR2: SGHTA, FQGNSA. The CDR3 loop spans 16 amino acids. The germline V and J ends were trimmed by 5 bases and 0 bases, with 14 bases remaining between them. CDR3: CASSPRTTLAKNIQYF. CDR3 in DNA: TGTGCCAGCAGCCCCAGGACAACCCTAGCCAAAAACATTCAGTACTTC.

The V call is TRBV27, the J call TRBJ2-3; 10 bases map to TRBD2. Germline V gene sequence: CDR1 MNHEY, CDR2 SMNVEV (reference sequence). V lost 7 bases, J lost 0 bases, and 4 bases stayed unmatched. The CDR3 contains 15 residues. The CDR3 sequence: CASTQRGGSTDTQYF. CDR3 DNA sequence: TGTGCCAGCACTCAGCGGGGGGGAAGCACAGATACGCAGTATTTT.

The rearrangement joins TRBV6-2 or TRBV6-3 to TRBJ2-7; TRBD1 matches 7 bases. Unmatched junction bases numbered 7, after V lost 5 bases and J lost 0 bases. Germline V gene lookup returns CDR1 MNHEY and CDR2 SVGEGT. CDR3 size: 15 residues. CDR3 nucleotide sequence: TGTGCCAGCAGTAAGGGACAGACGAACTCCTACGAGCAGTACTTC. This encodes CASSKGQTNSYEQYF.

The chain uses TRBV5-1 and TRBJ1-2; D is unresolved. V was clipped by 0 bases and J by 8 bases, with 17 bases between them. This CDR3 is 15 amino acids long. Germline values: CDR1 SGHRS, CDR2 YFSETQ. The CDR3 coding sequence is TGCGCCAGCAGCTTGGGAGGCCCTGGATCGGGAGGCTACACCTTC. Its translation is CASSLGGPGSGGYTF.

The sample holds a few counts of this clonotype. This rearrangement joins TRBV2 to TRBJ1-2, with D tentatively TRBD1 (6 bases). Trimming pared 5 bases from V and 12 bases from J, leaving 28 bases between. The CDR3 is made up of 16 amino acids. CDR1 and CDR2 (germline): SNHLY, FYNNEI. The DNA for the CDR3 is TGTGCCAGCAGTCAACTGCCCGCAGGGGTGGTAGGCGGCCACACCTTC. It codes for CASSQLPAGVVGGHTF.

This chain joins TRBV29-1 and TRBJ2-1, with D possibly TRBD2 on 5 matching bases. The CDR3 length is 14 residues. Trimming took 0 bases from V and 4 from J, leaving 10 bases between them. The germline V gene encodes CDR1 SQVTM and CDR2 ANQGSEA. This CDR3 is CSVEDRGIYNEQFF. In DNA form, the CDR3 reads TGCAGCGTTGAAGATCGAGGGATATACAATGAGCAGTTCTTC.

The chain couples TRBV20-1 to TRBJ1-2; a weak D match, TRBD1 (5 bases). CDR1 is DFQATT and CDR2 is SNEGSKA in the germline V gene (reference sequence). This CDR3 comprises 15 residues. V dropped 5 bases and J dropped 7 bases, with 23 bases sitting between them. The CDR3 here is CSAATQGAGSGGYTF. Written as DNA, the CDR3 is TGCAGTGCTGCCACTCAGGGTGCCGGATCTGGTGGCTACACCTTC.

This clonotype has just a few counts. This chain joins TRBV29-1 and TRBJ2-7; D may be TRBD1 (5 bases). Germline V lookup: CDR1 SQVTM, CDR2 ANQGSEA. Trimming left V 4 bases short and J 0 bases short, with 13 bases between. CDR3 length: 14 residues. The CDR3 region is CSVAPRAHSYEQYF. CDR3 bases: TGCAGCGTTGCCCCCAGGGCGCACTCCTACGAGCAGTACTTC.

In its sample, this clonotype was seen a few times. The V gene is TRBV2, the J gene TRBJ2-3; no reliable D call. The V gene lost 2 bases and the J gene lost 2 bases, with 11 bases spanning the gap. Germline V gene sequence: CDR1 SNHLY, CDR2 FYNNEI. CDR3 length equals 15 residues. The CDR3 reads CASSESLSYTDTQYF. CDR3 sequence (DNA): TGTGCCAGCAGTGAATCTCTGAGTTACACAGATACGCAGTATTTT.

Only a few counts were recorded for this clonotype. The chain carries TRBV3-1 and TRBJ2-5; D unresolved. This CDR3 is 16 amino acids long. Trimming pared 2 bases from V and 5 bases from J, leaving 18 bases between. Germline V gene lookup returns CDR1 LGHDT and CDR2 YNNKEL (reference sequence). CDR3 sequence: CASSQFSPMVRETQYF. The CDR3 DNA sequence: TGTGCCAGCAGCCAATTCTCGCCAATGGTCCGGGAGACCCAGTACTTC.